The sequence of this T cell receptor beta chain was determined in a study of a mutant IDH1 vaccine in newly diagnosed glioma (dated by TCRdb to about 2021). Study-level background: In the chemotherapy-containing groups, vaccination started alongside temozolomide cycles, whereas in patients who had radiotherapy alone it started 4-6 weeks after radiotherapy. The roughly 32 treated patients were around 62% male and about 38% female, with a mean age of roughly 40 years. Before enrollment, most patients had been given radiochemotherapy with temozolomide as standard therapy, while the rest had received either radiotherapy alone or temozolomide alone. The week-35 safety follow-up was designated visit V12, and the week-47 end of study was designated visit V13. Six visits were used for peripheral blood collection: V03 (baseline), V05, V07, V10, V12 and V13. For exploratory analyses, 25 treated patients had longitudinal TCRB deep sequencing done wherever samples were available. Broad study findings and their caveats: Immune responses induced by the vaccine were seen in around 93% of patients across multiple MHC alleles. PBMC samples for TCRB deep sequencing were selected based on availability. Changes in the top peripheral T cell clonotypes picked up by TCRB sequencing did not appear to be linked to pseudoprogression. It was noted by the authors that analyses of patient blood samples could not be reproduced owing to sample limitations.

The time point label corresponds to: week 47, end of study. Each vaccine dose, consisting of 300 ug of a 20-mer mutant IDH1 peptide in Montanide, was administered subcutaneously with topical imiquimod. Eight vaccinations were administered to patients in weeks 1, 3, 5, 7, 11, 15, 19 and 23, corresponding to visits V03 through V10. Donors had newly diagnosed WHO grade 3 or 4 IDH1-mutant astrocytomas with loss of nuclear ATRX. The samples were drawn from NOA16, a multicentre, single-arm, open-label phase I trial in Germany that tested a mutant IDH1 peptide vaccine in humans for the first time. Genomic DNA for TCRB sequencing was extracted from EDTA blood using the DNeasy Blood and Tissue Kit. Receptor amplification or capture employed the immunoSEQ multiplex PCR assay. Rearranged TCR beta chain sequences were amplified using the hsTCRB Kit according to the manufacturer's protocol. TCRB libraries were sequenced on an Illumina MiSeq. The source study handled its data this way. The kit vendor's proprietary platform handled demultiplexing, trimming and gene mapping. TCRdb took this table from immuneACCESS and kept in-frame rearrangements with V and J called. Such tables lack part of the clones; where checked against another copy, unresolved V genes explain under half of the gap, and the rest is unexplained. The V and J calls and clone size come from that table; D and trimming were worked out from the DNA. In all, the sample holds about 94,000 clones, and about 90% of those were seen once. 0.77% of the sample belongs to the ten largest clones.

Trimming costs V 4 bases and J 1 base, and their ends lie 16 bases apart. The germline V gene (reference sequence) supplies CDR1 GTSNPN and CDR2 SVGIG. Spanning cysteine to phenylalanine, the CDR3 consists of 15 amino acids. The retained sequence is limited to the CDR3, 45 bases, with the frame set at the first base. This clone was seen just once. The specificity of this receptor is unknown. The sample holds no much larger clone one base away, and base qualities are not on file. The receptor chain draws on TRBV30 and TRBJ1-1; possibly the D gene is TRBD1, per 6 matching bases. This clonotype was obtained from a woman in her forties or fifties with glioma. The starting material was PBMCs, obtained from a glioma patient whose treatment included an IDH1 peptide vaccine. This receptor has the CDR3 CAWTLGQGGNTEAFF. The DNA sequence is TGTGCCTGGACCCTGGGGCAAGGGGGGAACACTGAAGCTTTCTTT.